One and the same sample provided the 24 T cell receptor beta chains below, sequenced in a study of OX40 agonist ivuxolimab in advanced cancers. TCRdb keeps only in-frame clones here, not all; method: immunoSEQ multiplex PCR. The sample has tens of thousands of clones, roughly 90% seen once. The source material was CD4+ or CD8+ T cells sorted from blood, sampled in a trial of the OX40 agonist ivuxolimab. These receptors were obtained from an adult with an advanced solid tumor such as melanoma, head and neck, liver or kidney cancer.

The chain uses TRBV5-1 and TRBJ1-3; perhaps TRBD1 as D (5 bases). CDR1 and CDR2 from the germline V gene are SGHRS and YFSETQ. Trimming stripped 1 base from V and 0 bases from J, with 11 bases between. This CDR3 is 16 amino acids long. CDR3 DNA sequence: TGCGCCAGCAGCTTGCGACAGTATAGCTCTGGAAACACCATATATTTT. Translating it yields CASSLRQYSSGNTIYF.

The genes are TRBV7-8 and TRBJ1-6, with a possible D match to TRBD1 (5 bases). Germline CDR1 SGHVS, CDR2 FQNEAQ. The CDR3 runs 14 residues. V was pared by 7 bases and J by 7 bases, with 14 bases between. The DNA of the CDR3 is TGTGCCAGCAATCGGGACTCAGGAAATTCACCCCTCCACTTT. It translates to CASNRDSGNSPLHF.

V is TRBV19 and J is TRBJ1-2; maybe TRBD1 (5 bases). In germline, CDR1 is LNHDA, CDR2 SQIVND (reference sequence). Deletions cut 0 bases from V and 7 bases from J, with 9 bases between. The CDR3 spans 13 residues. The CDR3 DNA reads TGTGCCAGTAGTATAGATCGGGGCAGTGGCTACACCTTC. Translated: CASSIDRGSGYTF.

The chain uses TRBV7-9 and TRBJ1-2; 7 nucleotides agree with TRBD1. This CDR3 is built from 13 residues. Trimming at V came to 5 bases and at J to 4 bases, leaving 4 bases not matched to a gene. Germline V lookup: CDR1 SEHNR, CDR2 FQNEAQ (reference sequence). The DNA for the CDR3 is TGTGCCAGCAGCGACCGGGACAGCTATGGCTACACCTTC. Residues: CASSDRDSYGYTF.

The chain combines TRBV4-1 with TRBJ2-1; 8 bases map to TRBD1. Germline V lookup: CDR1 MGHRA, CDR2 YSYEKL. The CDR3 loop spans 15 amino acids. V shed 1 base, J shed 6 bases, and the junction held 5 bases outside the gene matches. The CDR3 spells CASSQGLDRVNEQFF. CDR3 nucleotides: TGCGCCAGCAGCCAAGGGTTGGACAGGGTCAATGAGCAGTTCTTC.

The chain couples TRBV14 to TRBJ2-5; D is ambiguous. Trimming left V 1 base short and J 4 bases short, with 7 bases between. Germline-derived CDR1 and CDR2 are SGHDN and FVKESK. The CDR3 length is 13 residues. CDR3: CASSQGPRETQYF. CDR3 coding DNA: TGTGCCAGCAGCCAAGGGCCAAGAGAGACCCAGTACTTC. Full variable domain (rest looked up from reference TRBV14 and TRBJ2-5): EAGVTQFPSHSVIEKGQTVTLRCDPISGHDNLYWYRRVMGKEIKFLLHFVKESKQDESGMPNNRFLAERTGGTYSTLKVQPAELEDSGVYFCASSQGPRETQYFGPGTRLLVL.

The chain couples TRBV2 to TRBJ1-5, with D perhaps matching TRBD1 (5 bases). This CDR3 is built from 14 residues. The germline CDR1 and CDR2 sequences are SNHLY and FYNNEI. V lost 6 bases and J lost 2, with 11 bases in between. The DNA of the CDR3 is TGTGCCAGCAGGGTCGGAGGGGGCAATCAGCCCCAGCATTTT. It translates to CASRVGGGNQPQHF.

The V and J genes are TRBV10-2 and TRBJ2-7, with TRBD2 as a possible D gene (6 bases). CDR1 and CDR2 from the germline V gene are WSHSY and SAAADI. The V gene lost 8 bases and the J gene lost 0 bases, with 11 bases spanning the gap. There are 13 residues in the CDR3. The CDR3: CASGTSSSYEQYF. In DNA, the CDR3 is TGCGCCAGCGGCACTAGCTCCTCCTACGAGCAGTACTTC.

This clone turned up a few times. The gene calls are TRBV25-1 and TRBJ1-1; no reliable D call. The CDR3 sequence is 11 residues long. Trimming took off 8 bases at V and 4 bases at J, with 8 bases between the two ends. The germline gives CDR1 MGHDK, CDR2 SYGVNS. This CDR3 is CASHEGTEAFF. CDR3 nucleotide sequence: TGTGCCAGCCATGAGGGCACTGAAGCTTTCTTT.

The chain employs TRBV6-5 and TRBJ1-3; the D is unclear. Trimming took 2 bases from V and 3 from J, leaving 5 bases between them. The CDR3 is 13 amino acids. Looked up from germline, CDR1 is MNHEY and CDR2 is SVGAGI. The CDR3 sequence: CASSYTGGNTIYF. The CDR3, as DNA: TGTGCCAGCAGTTACACCGGTGGAAACACCATATATTTT.

The chain recombines TRBV5-5 with TRBJ1-1, with unresolved D. Germline V lookup: CDR1 SGHKS, CDR2 YYEKEE (reference sequence). V was cut by 3 bases and J by 2 bases, with 11 bases left in between. The CDR3 sequence is 14 residues long. This CDR3 reads CASSSDPGNTEAFF. The CDR3 DNA sequence: TGTGCCAGCAGCTCGGACCCCGGAAACACTGAAGCTTTCTTT. The full variable domain, completed using reference TRBV5-5 and TRBJ1-1, is DAGVTQSPTHLIKTRGQQVTLRCSPISGHKSVSWYQQVLGQGPQFIFQYYEKEERGRGNFPDRFSARQFPNYSSELNVNALLLGDSALYLCASSSDPGNTEAFFGQGTRLTVV.

This clone was seen a few times. The CDR3 DNA reads TGTGCCAGCAGCTTGGCAGCGGACCTAGCCAAAAACATTCAGTACTTC. This codes for CASSLAADLAKNIQYF. The rearrangement links TRBV5-4 to TRBJ2-4; weak D call: TRBD2 (5 bases). There are 16 residues in the CDR3. V was cut by 0 bases and J by 0 bases, with 10 bases left in between. Germline V gene sequence: CDR1 SGHNT, CDR2 YYREEE (reference sequence).

The genes are TRBV28 and TRBJ2-7, with D tentatively TRBD2 (7 bases). This CDR3 has 14 amino acids. From germline, CDR1 is MDHEN and CDR2 SYDVKM. Trimming left V 6 bases short and J 3 bases short, with 15 bases between. In DNA form, the CDR3 reads TGTGCCAGCAGGCCGGGGGGCGTCGGCTACGAGCAGTACTTC. It is translated as CASRPGGVGYEQYF.

With regard to this clone: The same CDR3 can be traced to other DNA sequences in this sample. The chain has TRBV5-1 and TRBJ1-2; D might be TRBD1 (5 bases). Germline V gene lookup returns CDR1 SGHRS and CDR2 YFSETQ. V gave up 5 bases and J gave up 7 bases, with 18 bases separating them. This CDR3 is built from 14 residues. CDR3 in DNA: TGCGCCAGCAGAGGGGACCGCGATATGTTTGGCTACACCTTC. Protein: CASRGDRDMFGYTF.

The chain links TRBV5-1 to TRBJ2-5, with unresolved D. Between the trimmed V and J ends, which lost 2 bases and 5 bases, there was a span of 4 bases. Germline V lookup: CDR1 SGHRS, CDR2 YFSETQ. The CDR3 loop spans 11 amino acids. The chain's CDR3 is CASSFEETQYF. The CDR3 nucleotides read TGCGCCAGCAGCTTCGAGGAGACCCAGTACTTC. Combining the CDR3 with reference TRBV5-1 and TRBJ2-5 gives the whole variable domain KAGVTQTPRYLIKTRGQQVTLSCSPISGHRSVSWYQQTPGQGLQFLFEYFSETQRNKGNFPGRFSGRQFSNSRSEMNVSTLELGDSALYLCASSFEETQYFGPGTRLLVL.

The chain carries TRBV21-1 and TRBJ2-7. TRBV21-1 has pseudogene status. The CDR3 has 16 amino acids. The CDR3: CASSRRPGQGIDEQYF. CDR3 DNA sequence: TGTGCCAGCAGCCGCCGACCGGGGCAGGGCATCGACGAGCAGTACTTC.

The J gene is TRBJ1-1, the V gene TRBV6-6; TRBD1 matches at 10 bases. The V and J ends lost 0 bases and 5 bases, in that order; junction bases with no gene match: 3. The germline gives CDR1 MNHNY, CDR2 SVGAGI (reference sequence). The CDR3 extends over 15 amino acids. CDR3 sequence reads: CASSYSTGGVTEAFF. The CDR3 DNA reads as TGTGCCAGCAGTTACTCGACAGGGGGCGTAACTGAAGCTTTCTTT.

The chain has TRBV19 and TRBJ2-7; D possibly uses TRBD1 or TRBD2 (5 bases each). Germline values: CDR1 LNHDA, CDR2 SQIVND (reference sequence). V lost 3 bases, J lost 5 bases, and 11 bases lay in between. CDR3 size: 13 residues. For the CDR3, the DNA is TGTGCCAGTAGTATCCAGCGGACACACGAGCAGTACTTC. It translates to CASSIQRTHEQYF.

This sequence joins TRBV29-1 and TRBJ2-5; D perhaps matches TRBD2 (5 bases). Trimming stripped 4 bases from V and 5 bases from J, with 5 bases between. The CDR3 runs to 10 residues. The germline V gene encodes CDR1 SQVTM and CDR2 ANQGSEA. The CDR3 region is CSVGEETQYF. CDR3 bases: TGCAGCGTTGGGGAGGAGACCCAGTACTTC.

This rearrangement joins TRBV7-9 to TRBJ2-7; 7 bases line up with TRBD2. Unmatched junction bases numbered 8, after V lost 6 bases and J lost 0 bases. The CDR3 extends over 15 amino acids. The germline V gene encodes CDR1 SEHNR and CDR2 FQNEAQ (reference sequence). The CDR3 DNA is TGTGCCAGCAGGGGGAGCGGGGCAATCTCCTACGAGCAGTACTTC. Encoded protein: CASRGSGAISYEQYF.

The CDR3 DNA follows: TGTGCCTGGAGGCGGGGATCTGAAGCTTTCTTT. Amino acid sequence: CAWRRGSEAFF. The chain combines TRBV30 with TRBJ1-1; D unresolved. Between the trimmed V and J ends, which lost 3 bases and 6 bases, there was a span of 8 bases. The CDR3 has 11 residues. The germline gives CDR1 GTSNPN, CDR2 SVGIG (reference sequence). Combining the CDR3 with reference TRBV30 and TRBJ1-1 gives the whole variable domain SQTIHQWPATLVQPVGSPLSLECTVEGTSNPNLYWYRQAAGRGLQLLFYSVGIGQISSEVPQNLSASRPQDRQFILSSKKLLLSDSGFYLCAWRRGSEAFFGQGTRLTVV.

This clone was detected only once. CDR3 loop: CSVEVLAARGGYTF. The CDR3 coding sequence is TGCAGCGTTGAAGTCCTGGCAGCCCGGGGCGGCTACACCTTC. V gene TRBV29-1 combines with J gene TRBJ1-2, with a tentative D call TRBD1 (5 bases). CDR3 length: 14 amino acids. From germline, CDR1 is SQVTM and CDR2 ANQGSEA. Between the trimmed V and J ends, which lost 1 base and 8 bases, there was a span of 17 bases. Based on the CDR3 plus reference TRBV29-1 and TRBJ1-2, the full variable domain is SAVISQKPSRDICQRGTSLTIQCQVDSQVTMMFWYRQQPGQSLTLIATANQGSEATYESGFVIDKFPISRPNLTFSTLTVSNMSPEDSSIYLCSVEVLAARGGYTFGSGTRLTVV.

The gene calls are TRBV7-9 and TRBJ2-2, with D perhaps matching TRBD1 (5 bases). The CDR3 sequence is 14 residues long. Germline lookup yields CDR1 SEHNR and CDR2 FQNEAQ (reference sequence). V was shortened by 5 bases and J by 1 base, with 8 bases between the two germline ends. CDR3 region: CASSNGQNTGELFF. The DNA of the CDR3 is TGTGCCAGCAGCAACGGACAGAACACCGGGGAGCTGTTTTTT. Full variable domain (rest looked up from reference TRBV7-9 and TRBJ2-2): DTGVSQNPRHKITKRGQNVTFRCDPISEHNRLYWYRQTLGQGPEFLTYFQNEAQLEKSRLLSDRFSAERPKGSFSTLEIQRTEQGDSAMYLCASSNGQNTGELFFGEGSRLTVL.

The chain couples TRBV7-8 to TRBJ1-3, with a tentative D call TRBD1 (6 bases). V lost 1 base and J 5 bases, leaving 6 bases between the germline ends. From germline, CDR1 is SGHVS and CDR2 FQNEAQ. The CDR3 loop spans 13 amino acids. The CDR3 nucleotides are TGTGCCAGCAGCTTAGGGGACAGAAACACCATATATTTT. Translated, it gives CASSLGDRNTIYF.